This T cell receptor beta chain is drawn from a study of glioma-infiltrating T cells after dendritic cell vaccination. Study at large: Treatment, given 2003 to 2012, was autologous tumor lysate-pulsed dendritic cell vaccination.

The time point denotes: after dendritic cell vaccination, including at tumor progression/relapse. Isocitrate dehydrogenase mutation was absent in all glioblastoma patients. Method: immunoSEQ multiplex PCR; TCRdb's copy keeps in-frame clones and lacks some. The data contain 70,000 to 95,000 clones, 80% to 90% of them singletons. The study's findings and limits: Survival was not directly related to TCR clonality in these patients.

The length of the CDR3 is 14 residues. Germline V CDR1 and CDR2: MNHEY, SMNVEV (reference sequence). V lost 5 bases, J lost 9 bases, and 8 bases stayed unmatched. As regards this clone: Antigen specificity is unknown.

Specimen: blood, collected after dendritic cell vaccination. The origin of this receptor is a human donor with glioblastoma. The gene calls are TRBV27 and TRBJ2-1, with 9 nucleotides matching TRBD1. The CDR3 coding sequence is TGTGCCAGCAGTCTAGGACAGGGGTCGGCTGAGCAGTTCTTC. Its protein is CASSLGQGSAEQFF.